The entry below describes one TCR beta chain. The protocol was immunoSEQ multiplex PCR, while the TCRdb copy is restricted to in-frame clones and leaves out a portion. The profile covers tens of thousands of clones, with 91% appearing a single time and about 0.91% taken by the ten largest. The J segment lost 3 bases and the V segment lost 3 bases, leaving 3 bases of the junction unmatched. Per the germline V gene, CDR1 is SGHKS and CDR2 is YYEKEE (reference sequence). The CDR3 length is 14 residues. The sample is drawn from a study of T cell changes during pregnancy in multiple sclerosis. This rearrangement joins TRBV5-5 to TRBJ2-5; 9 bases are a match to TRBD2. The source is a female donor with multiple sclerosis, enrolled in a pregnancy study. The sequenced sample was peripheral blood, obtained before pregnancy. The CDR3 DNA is TGTGCCAGCAGCTCTAGCGGGGCAGAAGAGACCCAGTACTTC. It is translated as CASSSSGAEETQYF.